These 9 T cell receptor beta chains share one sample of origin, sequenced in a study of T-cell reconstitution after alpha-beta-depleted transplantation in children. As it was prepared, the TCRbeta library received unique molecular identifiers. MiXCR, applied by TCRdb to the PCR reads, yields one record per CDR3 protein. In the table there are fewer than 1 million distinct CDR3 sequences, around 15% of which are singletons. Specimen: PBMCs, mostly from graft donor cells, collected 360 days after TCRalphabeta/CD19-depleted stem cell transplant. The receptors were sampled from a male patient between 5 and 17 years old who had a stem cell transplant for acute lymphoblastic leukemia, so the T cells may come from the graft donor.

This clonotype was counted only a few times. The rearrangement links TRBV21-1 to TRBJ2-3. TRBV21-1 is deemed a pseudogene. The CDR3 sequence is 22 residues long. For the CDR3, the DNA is TGTGCCAGCAGCAAACGTGAATGGGTCCATGAGTGTGTGCGTTACCACACAGATACGCAGTATTTT. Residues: CASSKREWVHECVRYHTDTQYF.

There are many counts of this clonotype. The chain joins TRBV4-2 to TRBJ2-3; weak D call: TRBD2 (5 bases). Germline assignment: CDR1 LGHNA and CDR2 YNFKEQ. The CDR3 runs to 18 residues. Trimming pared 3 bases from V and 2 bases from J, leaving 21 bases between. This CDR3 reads CASSHGLDSILDTDTQYF. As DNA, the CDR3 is TGTGCCAGCAGCCACGGCCTCGATTCTATACTAGACACAGATACGCAGTATTTT.

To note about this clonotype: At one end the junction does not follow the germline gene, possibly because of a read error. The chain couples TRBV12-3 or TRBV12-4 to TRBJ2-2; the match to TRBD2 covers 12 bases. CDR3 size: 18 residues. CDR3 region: CACSYSRASGRDTGELFF. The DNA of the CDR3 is TGTGCCTGCAGTTACTCGCGGGCTAGCGGGAGGGACACCGGGGAGCTGTTTTTT.

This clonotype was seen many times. This CDR3 reads CASSQGLARSYNEQFF. CDR3 DNA sequence: TGCGCCAGCAGCCAGGGACTAGCGAGGTCCTACAATGAGCAGTTCTTC. The rearrangement links TRBV4-1 to TRBJ2-1; TRBD2 agrees at 10 bases. The germline V gene encodes CDR1 MGHRA and CDR2 YSYEKL. V was clipped by 3 bases and J by 1 base; unmatched bases: 3. The CDR3 spans 16 residues.

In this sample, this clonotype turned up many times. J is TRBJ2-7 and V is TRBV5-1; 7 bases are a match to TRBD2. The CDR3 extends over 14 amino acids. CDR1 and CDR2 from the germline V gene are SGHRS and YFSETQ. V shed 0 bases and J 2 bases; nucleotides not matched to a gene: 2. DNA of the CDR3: TGCGCCAGCAGCTTGGGAGCGGGGCCCTACGAGCAGTACTTC. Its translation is CASSLGAGPYEQYF.

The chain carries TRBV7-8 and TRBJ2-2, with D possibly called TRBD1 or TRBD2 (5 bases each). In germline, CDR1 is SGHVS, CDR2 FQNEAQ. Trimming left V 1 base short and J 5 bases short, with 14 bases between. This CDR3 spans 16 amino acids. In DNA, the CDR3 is TGTGCCAGCAGCTTAGTGCGCTGGGGGACGACCGGGGAGCTGTTTTTT. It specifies CASSLVRWGTTGELFF.

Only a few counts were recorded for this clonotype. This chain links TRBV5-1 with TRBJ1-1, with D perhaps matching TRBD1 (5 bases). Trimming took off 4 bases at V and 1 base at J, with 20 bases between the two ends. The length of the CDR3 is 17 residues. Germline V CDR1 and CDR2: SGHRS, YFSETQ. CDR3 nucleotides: TGCGCCAGCAGCCCGTGGGGCACAGGACCGTCGAACACTGAAGCTTTCTTT. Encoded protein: CASSPWGTGPSNTEAFF.

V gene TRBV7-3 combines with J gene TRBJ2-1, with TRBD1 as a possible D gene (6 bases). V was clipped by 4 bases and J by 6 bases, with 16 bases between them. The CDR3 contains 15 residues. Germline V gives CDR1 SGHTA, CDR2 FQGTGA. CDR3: CASSWEQGLFNEQFF. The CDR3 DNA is TGTGCCAGCAGCTGGGAACAGGGTCTTTTCAATGAGCAGTTCTTC.

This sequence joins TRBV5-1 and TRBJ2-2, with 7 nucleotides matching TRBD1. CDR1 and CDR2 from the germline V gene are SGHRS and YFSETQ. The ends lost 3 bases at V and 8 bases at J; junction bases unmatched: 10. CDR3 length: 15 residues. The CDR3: CASSSGQVVWGELFF. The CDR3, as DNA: TGCGCCAGCAGCTCTGGACAGGTTGTGTGGGGGGAGCTGTTTTTT.